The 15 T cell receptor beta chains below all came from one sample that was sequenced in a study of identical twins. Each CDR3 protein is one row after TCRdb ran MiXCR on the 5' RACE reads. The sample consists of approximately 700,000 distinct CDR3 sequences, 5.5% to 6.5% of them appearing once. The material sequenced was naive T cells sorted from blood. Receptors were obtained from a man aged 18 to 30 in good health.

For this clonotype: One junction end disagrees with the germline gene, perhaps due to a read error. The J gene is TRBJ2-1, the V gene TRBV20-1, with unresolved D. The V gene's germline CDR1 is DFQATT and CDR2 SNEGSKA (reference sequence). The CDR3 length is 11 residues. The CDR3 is CSASPPHERFF. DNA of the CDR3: TGCAGTGCTAGCCCCCCCCATGAGCGGTTCTTC.

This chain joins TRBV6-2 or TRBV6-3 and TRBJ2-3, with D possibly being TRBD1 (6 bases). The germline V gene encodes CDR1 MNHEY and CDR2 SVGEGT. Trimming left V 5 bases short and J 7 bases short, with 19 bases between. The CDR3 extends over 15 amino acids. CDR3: CASSDPGHEAYTQYF. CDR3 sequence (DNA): TGTGCCAGCAGTGATCCGGGACACGAGGCCTATACGCAGTATTTT.

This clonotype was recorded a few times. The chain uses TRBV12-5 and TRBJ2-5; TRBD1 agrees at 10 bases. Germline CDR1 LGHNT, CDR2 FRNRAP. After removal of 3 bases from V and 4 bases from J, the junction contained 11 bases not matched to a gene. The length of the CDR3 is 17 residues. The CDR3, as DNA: TGTGCTAGTGGTTTCACCCAGACAGGGGGCGAAAGAGAGACCCAGTACTTC. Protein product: CASGFTQTGGERETQYF.

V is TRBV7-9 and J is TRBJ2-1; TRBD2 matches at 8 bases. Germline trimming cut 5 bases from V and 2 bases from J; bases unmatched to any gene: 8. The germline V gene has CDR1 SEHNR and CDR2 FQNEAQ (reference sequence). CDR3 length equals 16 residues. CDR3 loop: CASSTTLAVAYNEQFF. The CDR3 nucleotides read TGTGCCAGCAGCACGACACTAGCGGTCGCCTACAATGAGCAGTTCTTC.

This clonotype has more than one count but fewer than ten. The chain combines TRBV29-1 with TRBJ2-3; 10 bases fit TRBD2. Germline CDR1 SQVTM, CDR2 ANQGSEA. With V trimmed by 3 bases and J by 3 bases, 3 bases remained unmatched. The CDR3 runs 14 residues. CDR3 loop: CSVDDSGGTDTQYF. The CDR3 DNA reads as TGCAGCGTTGACGATAGCGGGGGGACAGATACGCAGTATTTT.

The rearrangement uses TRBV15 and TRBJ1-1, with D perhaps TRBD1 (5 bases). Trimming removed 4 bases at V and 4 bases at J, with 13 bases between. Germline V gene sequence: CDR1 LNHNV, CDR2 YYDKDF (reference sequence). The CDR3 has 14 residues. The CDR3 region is CATSTRQSSTEAFF. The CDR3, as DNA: TGTGCCACCAGCACCCGACAGAGCTCCACTGAAGCTTTCTTT.

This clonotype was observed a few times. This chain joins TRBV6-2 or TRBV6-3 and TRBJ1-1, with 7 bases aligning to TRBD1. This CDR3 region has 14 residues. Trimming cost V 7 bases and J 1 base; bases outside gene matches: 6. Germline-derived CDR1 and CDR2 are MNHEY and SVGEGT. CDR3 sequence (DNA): TGTGCCAGCATCCAGGGGGGGAAGAACACTGAAGCTTTCTTT. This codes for CASIQGGKNTEAFF.

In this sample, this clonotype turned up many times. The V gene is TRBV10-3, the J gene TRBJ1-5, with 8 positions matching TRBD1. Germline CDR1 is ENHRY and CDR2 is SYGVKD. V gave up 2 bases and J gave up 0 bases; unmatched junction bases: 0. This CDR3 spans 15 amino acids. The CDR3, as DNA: TGTGCCATCAGTGAGGGACAGGGTAGCAATCAGCCCCAGCATTTT. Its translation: CAISEGQGSNQPQHF.

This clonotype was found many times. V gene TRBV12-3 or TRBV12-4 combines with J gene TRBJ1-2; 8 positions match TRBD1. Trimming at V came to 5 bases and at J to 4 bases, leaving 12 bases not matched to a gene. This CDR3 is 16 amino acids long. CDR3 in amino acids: CASSIGTGFKVYGYTF. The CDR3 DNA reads TGTGCCAGCAGTATAGGGACAGGCTTTAAAGTCTATGGCTACACCTTC.

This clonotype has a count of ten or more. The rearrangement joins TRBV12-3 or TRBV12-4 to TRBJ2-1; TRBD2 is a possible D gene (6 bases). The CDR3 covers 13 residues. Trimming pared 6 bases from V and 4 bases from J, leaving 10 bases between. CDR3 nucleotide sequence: TGTGCCAGCAGGCCCGCGGGGTACAATGAGCAGTTCTTC. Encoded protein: CASRPAGYNEQFF.

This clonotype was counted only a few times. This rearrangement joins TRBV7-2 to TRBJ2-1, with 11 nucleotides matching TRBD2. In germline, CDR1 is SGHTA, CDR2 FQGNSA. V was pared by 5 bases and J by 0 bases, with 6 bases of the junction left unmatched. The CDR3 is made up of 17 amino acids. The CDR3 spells CASSPRLAGLSYNEQFF. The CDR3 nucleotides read TGTGCCAGCAGCCCGCGACTAGCGGGGCTCTCCTACAATGAGCAGTTCTTC. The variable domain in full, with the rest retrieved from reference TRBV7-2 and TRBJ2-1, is GAGVSQSPSNKVTEKGKDVELRCDPISGHTALYWYRQSLGQGLEFLIYFQGNSAPDKSGLPSDRFSAERTGGSVSTLTIQRTQQEDSAVYLCASSPRLAGLSYNEQFFGPGTRLTVL.

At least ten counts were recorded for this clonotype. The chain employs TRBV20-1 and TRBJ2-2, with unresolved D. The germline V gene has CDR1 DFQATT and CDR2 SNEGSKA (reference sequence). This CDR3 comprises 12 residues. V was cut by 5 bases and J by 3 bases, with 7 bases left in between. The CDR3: CSARGHTGELFF. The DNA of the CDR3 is TGCAGTGCTCGAGGACACACCGGGGAGCTGTTTTTT.

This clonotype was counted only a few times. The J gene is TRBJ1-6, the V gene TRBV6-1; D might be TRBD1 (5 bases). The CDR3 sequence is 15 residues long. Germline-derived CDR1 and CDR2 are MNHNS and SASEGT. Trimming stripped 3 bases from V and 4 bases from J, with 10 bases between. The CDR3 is CASSDGTSYNSPLHF. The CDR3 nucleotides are TGTGCCAGCAGTGATGGGACTTCATATAATTCACCCCTCCACTTT.

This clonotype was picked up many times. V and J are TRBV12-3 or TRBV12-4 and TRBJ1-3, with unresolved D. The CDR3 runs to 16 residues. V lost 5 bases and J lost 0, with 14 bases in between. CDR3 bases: TGTGCCAGCAGTCAGACGGGGTTTTTCTCTGGAAACACCATATATTTT. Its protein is CASSQTGFFSGNTIYF.

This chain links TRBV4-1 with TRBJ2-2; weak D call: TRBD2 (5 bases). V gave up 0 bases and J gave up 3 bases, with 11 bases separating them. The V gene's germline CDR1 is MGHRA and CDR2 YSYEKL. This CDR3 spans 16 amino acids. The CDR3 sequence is CASSQEWEPDTGELFF. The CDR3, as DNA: TGCGCCAGCAGCCAAGAGTGGGAGCCCGACACCGGGGAGCTGTTTTTT.